These 10 T cell receptor beta chains share one sample of origin, sequenced in a study of cytomegalovirus exposure and HLA in healthy donors. Use of 60 Vbeta and 13 Jbeta primers characterized the PCR. Sequenced by immunoSEQ multiplex PCR; TCRdb stores in-frame clones only, minus some. The sample lists about 130,000 clones, approximately 87% occurring once. What was sequenced was PBMCs. The receptor source for this set is a man aged 18 to 29 in good health and CMV-seropositive.

This clone appeared once. The chain carries TRBV20-1 and TRBJ2-5; no reliable D call. V shed 4 bases and J shed 0 bases, with 3 bases lying between them. CDR3 size: 11 residues. Germline V gene sequence: CDR1 DFQATT, CDR2 SNEGSKA (reference sequence). CDR3 DNA sequence: TGCAGTGCTACGTACCAAGAGACCCAGTACTTC. This encodes CSATYQETQYF.

This chain links TRBV30 with TRBJ2-3; TRBD1 aligns across 7 bases. CDR3 length equals 13 residues. CDR1 is GTSNPN, CDR2 SVGIG, per germline (reference sequence). V lost 4 bases to trimming and J lost 1 base; unmatched junction nucleotides: 2. CDR3 in amino acids: CAWITGGTDTQYF. The CDR3 bases are TGTGCCTGGATTACAGGGGGCACAGATACGCAGTATTTT.

This clone appeared once. CDR3 protein: CASSHSGGATDTQYF. DNA of the CDR3: TGTGCCAGCAGCCATAGCGGGGGGGCTACAGATACGCAGTATTTT. The chain couples TRBV7-9 to TRBJ2-3, with TRBD2 identical over 11 bases. CDR3 size: 15 residues. V was pared by 5 bases and J by 3 bases, with 4 bases of the junction left unmatched. Germline CDR1 SEHNR, CDR2 FQNEAQ (reference sequence).

The chain is built from TRBV11-2 and TRBJ2-1, with a possible D match to TRBD1 (6 bases). V lost 0 bases and J 4 bases, leaving 7 bases between the germline ends. The germline V gene has CDR1 SGHAT and CDR2 FQNNGV. The CDR3 is 14 residues long. DNA of the CDR3: TGTGCCAGCAGCTTAGAGGACAGTTACAATGAGCAGTTCTTC. This encodes CASSLEDSYNEQFF.

This sequence joins TRBV4-1 and TRBJ2-7; D gene ambiguous. V was pared by 1 base and J by 3 bases, with 4 bases between. Germline CDR1 reads MGHRA; CDR2 reads YSYEKL. The length of the CDR3 is 12 residues. The CDR3 sequence is CASSQGSYEQYF. CDR3 bases: TGCGCCAGCAGCCAAGGGAGCTACGAGCAGTACTTC.

This rearrangement joins TRBV13 to TRBJ1-1, with TRBD1 identical over 7 bases. Looked up from germline, CDR1 is PRHDT and CDR2 is FYEKMQ (reference sequence). There are 13 residues in the CDR3. V was pared by 5 bases and J by 6 bases, with 6 bases of the junction left unmatched. The DNA for the CDR3 is TGTGCCAGCAGCCCTACAGGGGAGTCTGAAGCTTTCTTT. Translating gives CASSPTGESEAFF.

This chain uses TRBV11-3 with TRBJ2-3, with 9 bases fitting TRBD2. V dropped 4 bases and J dropped 4; count of bases not matched to a gene: 9. Germline V gene data show CDR1 as SGHNT and CDR2 as YENEEA. The CDR3 consists of 16 residues. In DNA form, the CDR3 reads TGTGCCAGCAGCTCAGGGTATAGCGGGGGTTCAGATACGCAGTATTTT. Translation: CASSSGYSGGSDTQYF. Supplemented by reference TRBV11-3 and TRBJ2-3, the full variable domain reads EAGVVQSPRYKIIEKKQPVAFWCNPISGHNTLYWYLQNLGQGPELLIRYENEEAVDDSQLPKDRFSAERLKGVDSTLKIQPAELGDSAVYLCASSSGYSGGSDTQYFGPGTRLTVL.

The chain employs TRBV11-2 and TRBJ2-1; 8 bases are a match to TRBD1. There are 16 residues in the CDR3. The J segment lost 7 bases and the V segment lost 4 bases, leaving 12 bases of the junction unmatched. Germline loops: CDR1 SGHAT, CDR2 FQNNGV. The CDR3 DNA sequence: TGTGCCAGCAGCTCCCACGAGACAGGGGACATAAATGAGCAGTTCTTC. Amino acids: CASSSHETGDINEQFF.

The chain combines TRBV10-3 with TRBJ2-1; the D gene is possibly TRBD2 (6 bases). Germline V lookup: CDR1 ENHRY, CDR2 SYGVKD. The CDR3 has 16 amino acids. V lost 0 bases to trimming and J lost 5 bases, with 14 bases between them. CDR3 bases: TGTGCCATCAGTGAGTCTCTAGGGACTTCCGACAATGAGCAGTTCTTC. Protein product: CAISESLGTSDNEQFF.

This chain joins TRBV15 and TRBJ1-6; no firm D call. The CDR3 spans 14 residues. CDR1 LNHNV and CDR2 YYDKDF come from the germline V gene (reference sequence). The V end was cut by 1 base, the J end by 10 bases, with 11 bases between. The DNA of the CDR3 is TGTGCCACCAGCAGAGCACCCGGAGGGTCACCCCTCCACTTT. It encodes CATSRAPGGSPLHF. The full variable domain, with the rest looked up from reference TRBV15 and TRBJ1-6, is DAMVIQNPRYQVTQFGKPVTLSCSQTLNHNVMYWYQQKSSQAPKLLFHYYDKDFNNEADTPDNFQSRRPNTSFCFLDIRSPGLGDTAMYLCATSRAPGGSPLHFGNGTRLTVT.